The 20 T cell receptor beta chains below all came from one sample that was sequenced in a study of T-cell memory formation after mild COVID-19 (dated by TCRdb to about 2021). Receptors were amplified or captured by 5' RACE. The run used an Illumina NovaSeq 6000. TCRdb trimmed public reads at Q25 via fastp, called clones via MiXCR and kept in-frame beta chains. Every entry covers one CDR3 protein and lists the most common genes and DNA from its rows. The table for this sample lists about 340,000 distinct CDR3 sequences; about 15% of them were counted only once. Of the sample, about 20% falls within the top ten clones. Material: PBMCs or a T cell subset sorted from them (not recorded which). The source of these receptors is a man between 18 and 29 years old who had mild COVID-19 (a few samples of this study predate the infection). The sample titles of this study are shuffled in the database, so cell type and time point are left out; the donor was told from shared clones.

This clonotype was seen a handful of times. The chain couples TRBV29-1 to TRBJ2-2; weak D call: TRBD1 (5 bases). This CDR3 is 13 amino acids long. V was cut by 4 bases and J by 4 bases, with 10 bases left in between. Germline CDR1 reads SQVTM; CDR2 reads ANQGSEA. CDR3 sequence reads: CSVARQLTGELFF. Here the CDR3 DNA reads TGCAGCGTTGCCAGACAGCTCACCGGGGAGCTGTTTTTT.

This clonotype occurred a few times. This chain joins TRBV15 and TRBJ1-4, with TRBD1 identical over 8 bases. The CDR3 spans 18 residues. From germline, CDR1 is LNHNV and CDR2 YYDKDF (reference sequence). Unmatched junction bases numbered 6, after V lost 0 bases and J lost 0 bases. The CDR3 is CATSRDGGQGATNEKLFF. The CDR3 DNA reads as TGTGCCACCAGCAGAGATGGTGGACAGGGTGCAACTAATGAAAAACTGTTTTTT.

This clonotype was detected a few times. CDR3 sequence (DNA): TGTGCCATCAGGACGGACAACTCCTACGAGCAGTACGTC. This sequence encodes CAIRTDNSYEQYV. J is TRBJ2-7 and V is TRBV10-3; TRBD1 is a possible D gene (5 bases). From germline, CDR1 is ENHRY and CDR2 SYGVKD. Trimming stripped 6 bases from V and 0 bases from J, with 9 bases between. The length of the CDR3 is 13 residues.

The chain carries TRBV21-1 and TRBJ1-2; the table calls TRBD1, which could not be checked here. TRBV21-1 is tagged as a pseudogene. The CDR3 is 14 amino acids. The CDR3 protein is CASSKAGTVEGYTF. The CDR3, as DNA: TGTGCCAGCAGCAAAGCCGGGACCGTGGAGGGCTACACCTTC.

This clonotype appeared many times. The chain joins TRBV6-4 to TRBJ2-3; 13 nucleotides match TRBD2. Germline V CDR1 and CDR2: MRHNA, SNTAGT. CDR3 length equals 16 residues. V lost 0 bases, J lost 4 bases, and 1 base stayed unmatched. The CDR3 DNA is TGTGCCAGCAGTGACTCGACTAGCGGGGGGCCAGATACGCAGTATTTT. Translated, it gives CASSDSTSGGPDTQYF.

The sample holds a few counts of this clonotype. The chain is built from TRBV2 and TRBJ2-4; D is uncertain. The CDR3 has 14 residues. Trimming cost V 4 bases and J 0 bases, with 7 bases left between them. Per germline, CDR1 SNHLY and CDR2 FYNNEI. The CDR3: CASSVATAKNIQYF. CDR3 bases: TGTGCCAGCAGTGTGGCTACAGCCAAAAACATTCAGTACTTC.

Notes on this clonotype: A junction boundary mismatches the germline segment, possibly from a read error. The chain recombines TRBV10-1 with TRBJ2-2; a weak D match, TRBD2 (5 bases). In germline, CDR1 is WNHNN, CDR2 SYGVQD (reference sequence). The CDR3 totals 14 residues. The CDR3 DNA reads TGCGCCAGCAGTGAGCTTCGGGGTACCGGGGAGATGTTTTTT. This codes for CASSELRGTGEMFF.

This clonotype was picked up a small number of times. The gene calls are TRBV6-6 and TRBJ2-7; TRBD2 aligns across 7 bases. The CDR3 covers 15 residues. Unmatched junction bases numbered 10, after V lost 2 bases and J lost 6 bases. CDR1 is MNHNY, CDR2 SVGAGI, per germline (reference sequence). The CDR3 DNA is TGTGCCAGCAGTTACGCGCCGGGGGGATCTAGCGAGCAGTACTTC. Protein: CASSYAPGGSSEQYF.

This clonotype appeared a few times. CDR3 nucleotide sequence: TGTGCCAGCAGTGTCGGGGGGGTCCCCGGGGAGCTGTTTTTT. Translation: CASSVGGVPGELFF. V gene TRBV2 combines with J gene TRBJ2-2; TRBD2 agrees at 8 bases. Germline lookup yields CDR1 SNHLY and CDR2 FYNNEI. Trimming at V came to 4 bases and at J to 6 bases, leaving 4 bases not matched to a gene. The CDR3 is 14 residues long.

This rearrangement joins TRBV7-6 to TRBJ1-2; 7 nucleotides align to TRBD1. This CDR3 is built from 14 residues. Germline loops: CDR1 SGHVS, CDR2 FNYEAQ. V lost 5 bases to trimming and J lost 5 bases; unmatched junction nucleotides: 8. CDR3 sequence: CASSATGTHYGYTF. Here the CDR3 DNA reads TGTGCCAGCAGCGCGACAGGGACCCATTATGGCTACACCTTC.

This chain links TRBV7-8 with TRBJ2-1; the match to TRBD2 covers 15 bases. The junction had 8 bases not matched to a gene; V was cut back by 4 bases and J by 7 bases. There are 17 residues in the CDR3. Germline CDR1 and CDR2: SGHVS and FQNEAQ. The chain's CDR3 is CASSSIEGTSGGNEQFF. DNA of the CDR3: TGTGCCAGCAGCTCCATAGAGGGGACTAGCGGGGGGAATGAGCAGTTCTTC.

This sequence joins TRBV10-3 and TRBJ1-1, with a tentative D call TRBD1 (5 bases). This CDR3 region has 14 residues. The V gene's germline CDR1 is ENHRY and CDR2 SYGVKD. Between the trimmed V and J ends, which lost 2 bases and 5 bases, there was a span of 12 bases. This chain's CDR3 is CAISETGPGTEAFF. The CDR3 DNA is TGTGCCATCAGTGAGACAGGTCCGGGGACTGAAGCTTTCTTT.

The J gene is TRBJ1-2, the V gene TRBV5-6; the D is unclear. V was cut by 0 bases and J by 5 bases, with 17 bases left in between. The CDR3 has 16 amino acids. Per germline, CDR1 SGHDT and CDR2 YYEEEE. CDR3 loop: CASSLDSGRYPYGYTF. CDR3 nucleotides: TGTGCCAGCAGCTTGGATTCTGGGAGGTACCCTTATGGCTACACCTTC.

This clonotype has more than one count but fewer than ten. The rearrangement uses TRBV11-2 and TRBJ2-5; TRBD1 might be the D (5 bases). Germline V gene sequence: CDR1 SGHAT, CDR2 FQNNGV. V was trimmed by 5 bases and J by 5 bases, leaving 12 bases between them. The CDR3 totals 13 residues. In DNA form, the CDR3 reads TGTGCCAGCAGCGCTCGACAGAGGGAGACCCAGTACTTC. Translation gives CASSARQRETQYF. Full variable domain (missing parts from reference TRBV11-2 and TRBJ2-5): EAGVAQSPRYKIIEKRQSVAFWCNPISGHATLYWYQQILGQGPKLLIQFQNNGVVDDSQLPKDRFSAERLKGVDSTLKIQPAKLEDSAVYLCASSARQRETQYFGPGTRLLVL.

This rearrangement joins TRBV6-1 to TRBJ2-3, with D possibly TRBD1 on 6 matching bases. Trimming removed 5 bases from V and 4 bases from J, with 22 bases in between. This CDR3 has 17 amino acids. CDR1 is MNHNS, CDR2 SASEGT, per germline. The CDR3 DNA sequence: TGTGCCAGCAGTTCCAAGAGAGGTGGGGGCACGGCAGATACGCAGTATTTT. Translated, it gives CASSSKRGGGTADTQYF.

This clonotype was counted at least ten times. The chain is built from TRBV5-1 and TRBJ2-5; D could derive from TRBD1 or TRBD2 (6 bases each). The CDR3 contains 13 residues. The ends were cut back, 2 bases at V and 5 bases at J, with 10 bases in the middle. Germline assignment: CDR1 SGHRS and CDR2 YFSETQ. DNA for the CDR3: TGCGCCAGCAGCTTCCAGGGGAGGGAGACCCAGTACTTC. It codes for CASSFQGRETQYF.

This clonotype was recorded at least ten times. The V gene is TRBV7-6, the J gene TRBJ1-5; D gene ambiguous. CDR1 and CDR2 (germline): SGHVS, FNYEAQ. The CDR3 length is 15 residues. V was trimmed by 1 base and J by 2 bases, leaving 9 bases between them. The CDR3 bases are TGTGCCAGCAGCTTAGAGGGTAAGGGCAATCAGCCCCAGCATTTT. As protein: CASSLEGKGNQPQHF. Full variable domain (rest looked up from reference TRBV7-6 and TRBJ1-5): GAGVSQSPRYKVTKRGQDVALRCDPISGHVSLYWYRQALGQGPEFLTYFNYEAQQDKSGLPNDRFSAERPEGSISTLTIQRTEQRDSAMYRCASSLEGKGNQPQHFGDGTRLSIL.

This clonotype was found a few times. An end of the junction differs from the germline gene, which may be a read error. V is TRBV18 and J is TRBJ1-1; D gene uncertain. Looked up from germline, CDR1 is KGHSH and CDR2 is LQKENI. This CDR3 spans 15 amino acids. CDR3 protein: CASSPPAQLNAEAFF. The CDR3 nucleotides are TGTGCCAGCTCACCACCGGCACAGCTGAACGCTGAAGCTTTCTTT.

This clonotype turned up a few times. The rearrangement uses TRBV4-3 and TRBJ2-7; possible D gene TRBD1, 6 bases. Looked up from germline, CDR1 is LGHNA and CDR2 is YSLEER. CDR3 length equals 14 residues. Trimming took 4 bases from V and 3 from J, leaving 13 bases between them. The CDR3 spells CASSPARGNYEQYF. The CDR3 DNA follows: TGCGCCAGCAGCCCAGCCAGGGGTAACTACGAGCAGTACTTC.

A few counts support this clonotype. The chain carries TRBV5-1 and TRBJ1-1; 11 bases align to TRBD1. With 3 bases clipped from V and 7 bases from J, the junction kept 8 bases outside the gene matches. The CDR3 loop spans 15 amino acids. From germline, CDR1 is SGHRS and CDR2 YFSETQ. The CDR3 nucleotides are TGCGCCAGCAGCTCGGGGACAGGGGGAACGGGTGAAGCTTTCTTT. Its translation is CASSSGTGGTGEAFF.